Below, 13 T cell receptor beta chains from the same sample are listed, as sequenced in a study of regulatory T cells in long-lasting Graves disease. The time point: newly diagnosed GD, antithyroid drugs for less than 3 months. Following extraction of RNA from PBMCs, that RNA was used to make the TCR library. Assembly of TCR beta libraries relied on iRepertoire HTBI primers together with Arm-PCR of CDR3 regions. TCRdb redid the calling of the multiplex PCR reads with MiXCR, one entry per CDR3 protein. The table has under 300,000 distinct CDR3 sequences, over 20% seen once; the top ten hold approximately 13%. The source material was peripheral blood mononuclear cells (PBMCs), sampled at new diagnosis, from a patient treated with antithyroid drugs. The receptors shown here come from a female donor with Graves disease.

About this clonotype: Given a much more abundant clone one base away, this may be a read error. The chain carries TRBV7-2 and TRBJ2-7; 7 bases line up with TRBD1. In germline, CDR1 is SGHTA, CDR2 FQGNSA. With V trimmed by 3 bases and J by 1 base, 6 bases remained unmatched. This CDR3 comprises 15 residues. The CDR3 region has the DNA TGTGCCAGCAGCTTTGGGACAGCTCCATCCTACGAGCAGTACTTC. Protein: CASSFGTAPSYEQYF.

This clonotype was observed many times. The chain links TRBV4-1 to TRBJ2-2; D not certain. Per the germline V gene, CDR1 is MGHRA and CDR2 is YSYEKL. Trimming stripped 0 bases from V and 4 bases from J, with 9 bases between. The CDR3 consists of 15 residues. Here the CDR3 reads CASSQDDRPTGELFF. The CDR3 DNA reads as TGCGCCAGCAGCCAAGATGACCGTCCCACCGGGGAGCTGTTTTTT.

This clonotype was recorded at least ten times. The chain's CDR3 is CASSGPGRVETQYF. The CDR3 DNA follows: TGTGCCAGCAGCGGCCCCGGGAGGGTAGAGACCCAGTACTTC. The rearrangement joins TRBV5-5 to TRBJ2-5, with 8 bases aligning to TRBD2. There are 14 residues in the CDR3. Germline trimming cut 4 bases from V and 4 bases from J; bases unmatched to any gene: 6. Germline CDR1 is SGHKS and CDR2 is YYEKEE (reference sequence).

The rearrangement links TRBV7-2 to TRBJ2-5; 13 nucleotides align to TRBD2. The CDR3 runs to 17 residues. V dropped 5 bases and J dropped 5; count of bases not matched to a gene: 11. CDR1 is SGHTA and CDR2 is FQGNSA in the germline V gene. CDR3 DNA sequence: TGTGCCAGCAGCCCCAGACTAGCGGGAGGATCGGTTGAGACCCAGTACTTC. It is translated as CASSPRLAGGSVETQYF.

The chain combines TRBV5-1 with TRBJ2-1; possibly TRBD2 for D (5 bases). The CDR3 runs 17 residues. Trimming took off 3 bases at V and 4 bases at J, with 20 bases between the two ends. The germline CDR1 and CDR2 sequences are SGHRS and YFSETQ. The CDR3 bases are TGCGCCAGCAGCTACACCTCGGGGAAGGGAACTTACAATGAGCAGTTCTTC. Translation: CASSYTSGKGTYNEQFF.

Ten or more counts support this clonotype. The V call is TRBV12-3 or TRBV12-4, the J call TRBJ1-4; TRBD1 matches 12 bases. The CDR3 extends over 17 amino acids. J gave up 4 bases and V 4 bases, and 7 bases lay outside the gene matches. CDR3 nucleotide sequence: TGTGCCAGCAGTTCCCGGGACAGGGGGCTCATTAATGAAAAACTGTTTTTT. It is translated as CASSSRDRGLINEKLFF.

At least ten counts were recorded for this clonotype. CDR3 coding DNA: TGTGCCAGCAGGGAGGGCCCTTACAATGAGCAGTTCTTC. Translating it yields CASREGPYNEQFF. The V gene is TRBV27, the J gene TRBJ2-1; tentative D call: TRBD2 (6 bases). The CDR3 has 13 residues. CDR1 is MNHEY, CDR2 SMNVEV, per germline (reference sequence). V shed 6 bases and J shed 4 bases, with 10 bases lying between them.

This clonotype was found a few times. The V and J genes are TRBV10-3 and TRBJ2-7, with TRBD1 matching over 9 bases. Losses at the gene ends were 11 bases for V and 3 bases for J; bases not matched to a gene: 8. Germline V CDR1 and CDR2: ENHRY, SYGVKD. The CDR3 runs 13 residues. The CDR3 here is CAVAGTGYYEQYF. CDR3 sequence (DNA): TGTGCCGTTGCCGGGACAGGGTACTACGAGCAGTACTTC.

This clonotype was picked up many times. CDR3 residues: CASSYLLADDEQFF. As DNA, the CDR3 is TGTGCCAGCAGTTACCTCCTAGCGGATGATGAGCAGTTCTTC. The chain carries TRBV6-5 and TRBJ2-1; 7 bases agree with TRBD2. Per germline, CDR1 MNHEY and CDR2 SVGAGI. V shed 2 bases, J shed 8 bases, and the junction held 6 bases outside the gene matches. This CDR3 has 14 amino acids.

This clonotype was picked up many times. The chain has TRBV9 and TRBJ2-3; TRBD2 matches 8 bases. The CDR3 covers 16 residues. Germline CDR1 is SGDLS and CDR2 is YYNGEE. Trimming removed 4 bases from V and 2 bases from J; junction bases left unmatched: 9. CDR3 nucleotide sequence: TGTGCCAGCAGCCCAGGGACTAGTGGGAACACAGATACGCAGTATTTT. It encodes CASSPGTSGNTDTQYF.

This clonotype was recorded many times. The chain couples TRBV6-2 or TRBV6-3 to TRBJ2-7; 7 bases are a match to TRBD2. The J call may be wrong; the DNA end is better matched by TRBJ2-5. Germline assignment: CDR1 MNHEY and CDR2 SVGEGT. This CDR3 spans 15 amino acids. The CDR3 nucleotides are TGTGCCAGCAGGACCCTGCAAGCGGGGAGGGAGACCCAGTACTTC. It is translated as CASRTLQAGRETQYF.

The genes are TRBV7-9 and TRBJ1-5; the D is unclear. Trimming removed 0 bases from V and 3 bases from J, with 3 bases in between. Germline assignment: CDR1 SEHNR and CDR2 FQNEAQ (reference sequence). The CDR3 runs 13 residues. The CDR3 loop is CASSLATNQPQHF. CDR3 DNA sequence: TGTGCCAGCAGCTTAGCTACCAATCAGCCCCAGCATTTT.

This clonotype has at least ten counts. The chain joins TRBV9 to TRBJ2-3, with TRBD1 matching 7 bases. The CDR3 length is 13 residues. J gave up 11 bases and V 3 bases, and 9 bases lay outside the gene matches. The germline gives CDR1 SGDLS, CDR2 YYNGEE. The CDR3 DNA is TGTGCCAGCAGCGCGACCACAGGGGAAAGGCAGTATTTT. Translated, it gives CASSATTGERQYF.